Each of the 11 T cell receptor beta chains below was sequenced from the same sample in a study of identical twins' blood T cells (dated by TCRdb to the early 2010s). Library construction relied on 5' RACE. TCRdb names Illumina Genome Analyzer IIx as the instrument used. Starting from the raw public reads, TCRdb applied fastp trimming at Q25, assembled clones with MiXCR and retained in-frame beta chains. Each CDR3 protein appears once, grouped with its most common genes and DNA. This sample is represented by fewer than 450,000 distinct CDR3 sequences; over 25% of them were singletons. 6.1% of the sample is taken by the ten largest. Sequenced sample: PBMCs. The receptors stem from a woman aged 18-49 years in good health.

This clonotype was seen more than once but under ten times. The V call is TRBV6-2 or TRBV6-3, the J call TRBJ1-2; no firm D call. This CDR3 is 13 amino acids long. Germline CDR1 is MNHEY and CDR2 is SVGEGT. V lost 2 bases, J lost 3 bases, and 7 bases lay in between. The DNA for the CDR3 is TGTGCCAGCAGTTACCAGGAACACTATGGCTACACCTTC. The encoded protein is CASSYQEHYGYTF.

Only a few counts were recorded for this clonotype. This chain links TRBV29-1 with TRBJ1-1, with D hard to call. Germline CDR1 is SQVTM and CDR2 is ANQGSEA. V shed 4 bases and J shed 5 bases, with 14 bases lying between them. This CDR3 comprises 13 residues. Here the CDR3 DNA reads TGCAGCGTTGGGAGAGGGAAGGAGACTGAAGCTTTCTTT. Translated: CSVGRGKETEAFF.

A few counts support this clonotype. The rearrangement joins TRBV18 to TRBJ1-1; TRBD1 might be the D (5 bases). The CDR3 is 14 amino acids. Germline loops: CDR1 KGHSH, CDR2 LQKENI. Trimming removed 3 bases from V and 5 bases from J, with 13 bases in between. The CDR3 spells CASSPRGLLTEAFF. The CDR3 region has the DNA TGTGCCAGCTCACCTCGGGGGTTGTTGACTGAAGCTTTCTTT.

The sample holds a few counts of this clonotype. CDR3 DNA: TGTGCCAGCAGCTTTGTTGGCAGGGAGGGCTACACCTTC. It yields the protein CASSFVGREGYTF. The chain carries TRBV7-2 and TRBJ1-2, with D possibly matching TRBD1 (5 bases). Trimming cost V 3 bases and J 8 bases, with 13 bases left between them. CDR1 and CDR2 from the germline V gene are SGHTA and FQGNSA. The CDR3 has 13 residues. The variable domain in full, with the rest retrieved from reference TRBV7-2 and TRBJ1-2, is GAGVSQSPSNKVTEKGKDVELRCDPISGHTALYWYRQSLGQGLEFLIYFQGNSAPDKSGLPSDRFSAERTGGSVSTLTIQRTQQEDSAVYLCASSFVGREGYTFGSGTRLTVV.

The chain carries TRBV12-3 or TRBV12-4 and TRBJ2-1; D possibly corresponds to TRBD2 (5 bases). V was clipped by 3 bases and J by 4 bases, with 10 bases between them. The CDR3 length is 14 residues. The CDR3 nucleotides are TGTGCCAGCAGTTTGTCACTAGGGTACAATGAGCAGTTCTTC. It codes for CASSLSLGYNEQFF.

J is TRBJ2-3 and V is TRBV5-1; tentatively, D is TRBD2 (5 bases). The germline gives CDR1 SGHRS, CDR2 YFSETQ. The CDR3 sequence is 15 residues long. V gave up 4 bases and J gave up 3 bases, with 15 bases separating them. CDR3 sequence (DNA): TGCGCCAGCAGCCTGGAGGCTTCTAGGACAGATACGCAGTATTTT. The encoded protein is CASSLEASRTDTQYF.

Only a few counts were recorded for this clonotype. The chain recombines TRBV5-1 with TRBJ2-2; no clear D. This CDR3 spans 14 amino acids. V was cut by 4 bases and J by 6 bases, with 13 bases left in between. CDR1 and CDR2 from the germline V gene are SGHRS and YFSETQ. The CDR3 region is CASSMMSVAGELFF. CDR3 sequence (DNA): TGCGCCAGCAGCATGATGTCGGTCGCCGGGGAGCTGTTTTTT.

This clonotype was recorded a few times. This chain links TRBV5-1 with TRBJ2-1; D gene unclear. This CDR3 spans 14 amino acids. The ends were cut back, 4 bases at V and 5 bases at J, with 13 bases in the middle. Germline V gives CDR1 SGHRS, CDR2 YFSETQ. The CDR3 DNA is TGCGCCAGCAGCGTTCAGGCTGTTAACAATGAGCAGTTCTTC. It is translated as CASSVQAVNNEQFF.

The chain employs TRBV24-1 and TRBJ2-1; tentatively, D is TRBD2 (5 bases). V lost 9 bases and J lost 10, with 15 bases in between. CDR1 and CDR2 (germline): KGHDR, SFDVKD. The CDR3 has 12 residues. The CDR3 loop reads CATRDLNGEQFF. DNA for the CDR3: TGTGCCACCCGGGATTTAAATGGGGAGCAGTTCTTC.

This clonotype has a handful of counts. Written as DNA, the CDR3 is TGTGCCAGCAGCCATCAGGGAAACTATGGCTACACCTTC. Translation: CASSHQGNYGYTF. The chain employs TRBV3-1 and TRBJ1-2, with a possible D match to TRBD1 (5 bases). The ends were cut back, 3 bases at V and 2 bases at J, with 7 bases in the middle. The CDR3 loop spans 13 amino acids. Looked up from germline, CDR1 is LGHDT and CDR2 is YNNKEL (reference sequence).

Only a few counts were recorded for this clonotype. The chain couples TRBV5-1 to TRBJ2-1, with 12 bases fitting TRBD2. CDR1 SGHRS and CDR2 YFSETQ come from the germline V gene. J was trimmed by 4 bases and V by 1 base; bases with no gene match: 3. The CDR3 loop spans 16 amino acids. CDR3 nucleotide sequence: TGCGCCAGCAGCTTGACTGGACTAGCGGGGTACAATGAGCAGTTCTTC. As protein: CASSLTGLAGYNEQFF.